Following are 15 T cell receptor beta chains from one sample sequenced in a study of T cell responses to AZD1222 COVID-19 vaccine. Some clones are missing from TCRdb's copy, which holds only in-frame ones; the method was immunoSEQ multiplex PCR. The table lists approximately 150,000 clones, approximately 91% of them singletons. Sequenced here: peripheral blood, sampled 28 days after the second dose of the MenACWY control vaccine. All receptors come from an adult who received the MenACWY meningococcal vaccine as a control.

The chain employs TRBV15 and TRBJ2-3; 11 bases are a match to TRBD2. Germline values: CDR1 LNHNV, CDR2 YYDKDF (reference sequence). CDR3 size: 16 residues. Trimming at V came to 0 bases and at J to 6 bases, leaving 5 bases not matched to a gene. CDR3 sequence: CATSRDIAGGRDTQYF. CDR3 DNA sequence: TGTGCCACCAGCAGAGATATAGCGGGGGGGCGGGATACGCAGTATTTT. The variable domain in full, completed from reference TRBV15 and TRBJ2-3, reads DAMVIQNPRYQVTQFGKPVTLSCSQTLNHNVMYWYQQKSSQAPKLLFHYYDKDFNNEADTPDNFQSRRPNTSFCFLDIRSPGLGDTAMYLCATSRDIAGGRDTQYFGPGTRLTVL.

The rearrangement uses TRBV19 and TRBJ1-4; 8 positions match TRBD1. Germline V gene data show CDR1 as LNHDA and CDR2 as SQIVND (reference sequence). The CDR3 length is 14 residues. V lost 7 bases and J lost 7; bases outside the gene matches: 8. CDR3 in amino acids: CASTSRQGIEKLFF. In nucleotides, the CDR3 is TGTGCCAGTACATCTAGACAGGGGATTGAAAAACTGTTTTTT.

The genes are TRBV7-9 and TRBJ2-5; D not resolved. Deletions cut 1 base from V and 1 base from J, with 10 bases between. CDR3 length: 15 amino acids. CDR1 and CDR2 from the germline V gene are SEHNR and FQNEAQ (reference sequence). Written as DNA, the CDR3 is TGTGCCAGCAGCTTAGGTATGGACCTCCAAGAGACCCAGTACTTC. Translation: CASSLGMDLQETQYF.

This clone was seen a few times. V is TRBV28 and J is TRBJ1-4; D uncertain. V was cut by 5 bases and J by 4 bases, with 11 bases left in between. Germline assignment: CDR1 MDHEN and CDR2 SYDVKM. The CDR3 spans 14 residues. The CDR3 sequence: CASSPQWGNEKLFF. The CDR3 DNA follows: TGTGCCAGCAGTCCTCAATGGGGTAATGAAAAACTGTTTTTT.

The gene calls are TRBV7-9 and TRBJ1-1; unclear D gene. Germline lookup yields CDR1 SEHNR and CDR2 FQNEAQ (reference sequence). The V end was cut by 4 bases, the J end by 2 bases, with 5 bases between. The CDR3 spans 12 residues. The CDR3 DNA follows: TGTGCCAGCAGCTGGGGAAACACTGAAGCTTTCTTT. Protein: CASSWGNTEAFF. The full variable domain, completed using reference TRBV7-9 and TRBJ1-1, is DTGVSQNPRHKITKRGQNVTFRCDPISEHNRLYWYRQTLGQGPEFLTYFQNEAQLEKSRLLSDRFSAERPKGSFSTLEIQRTEQGDSAMYLCASSWGNTEAFFGQGTRLTVV.

This chain uses TRBV7-2 with TRBJ1-5; D is possibly TRBD1 (6 bases). The CDR3 totals 15 residues. The germline V and J ends were trimmed by 5 bases and 1 base, with 12 bases remaining between them. Germline CDR1 SGHTA, CDR2 FQGNSA. CDR3 amino acids: CASSPLTGSNQPQHF. The CDR3 DNA follows: TGTGCCAGCAGCCCGTTGACAGGCAGCAATCAGCCCCAGCATTTT.

V and J are TRBV18 and TRBJ1-4; D gene uncertain. CDR3 size: 14 residues. The ends were cut back, 0 bases at V and 5 bases at J, with 7 bases in the middle. The germline V gene has CDR1 KGHSH and CDR2 LQKENI. This CDR3 is CASSPPRPNEKLFF. CDR3 nucleotide sequence: TGTGCCAGCTCACCACCGCGCCCAAATGAAAAACTGTTTTTT. Full variable domain (outside the CDR3, taken from reference TRBV18 and TRBJ1-4): NAGVMQNPRHLVRRRGQEARLRCSPMKGHSHVYWYRQLPEEGLKFMVYLQKENIIDESGMPKERFSAEFPKEGPSILRIQQVVRGDSAAYFCASSPPRPNEKLFFGSGTQLSVL.

The J gene is TRBJ2-1, the V gene TRBV6-5; 8 positions agree with TRBD1. The germline V gene has CDR1 MNHEY and CDR2 SVGAGI. The CDR3 consists of 14 residues. The J segment lost 6 bases and the V segment lost 7 bases, leaving 8 bases of the junction unmatched. The chain's CDR3 is CASTLRTGSNEQFF. CDR3 DNA: TGTGCCAGCACCCTACGGACAGGGAGCAATGAGCAGTTCTTC.

J is TRBJ1-1 and V is TRBV29-1; 8 bases are shared with TRBD1. The germline V gene encodes CDR1 SQVTM and CDR2 ANQGSEA. After removal of 6 bases from V and 1 base from J, the junction contained 7 bases not matched to a gene. The CDR3 runs 14 residues. The CDR3 DNA sequence: TGCAGCGTGGTAACAGGGGGACGGAACACTGAAGCTTTCTTT. Its translation: CSVVTGGRNTEAFF. The full variable domain, its missing parts supplied by reference TRBV29-1 and TRBJ1-1, is SAVISQKPSRDICQRGTSLTIQCQVDSQVTMMFWYRQQPGQSLTLIATANQGSEATYESGFVIDKFPISRPNLTFSTLTVSNMSPEDSSIYLCSVVTGGRNTEAFFGQGTRLTVV.

The CDR3 DNA is TGTGCCAGCAGTCTCCAGACGGTCTCTGGAAACACCATATATTTT. It yields the protein CASSLQTVSGNTIYF. The chain is built from TRBV28 and TRBJ1-3; D gene ambiguous. V was clipped by 5 bases and J by 0 bases, with 11 bases between them. The germline V gene has CDR1 MDHEN and CDR2 SYDVKM. There are 15 residues in the CDR3.

The chain has TRBV3-1 (or the pseudogene TRBV3-2) and TRBJ1-3; D remains unclear. Germline V gene lookup returns CDR1 LGHDT and CDR2 YNNKEL (reference sequence). V was clipped by 4 bases and J by 0 bases, with 16 bases between them. The CDR3 has 17 residues. CDR3 in amino acids: CASSLPLGPGSGNTIYF. In DNA, the CDR3 is TGTGCCAGCAGCCTACCCCTCGGGCCGGGCTCTGGAAACACCATATATTTT.

The V call is TRBV4-3, the J call TRBJ2-2, with 8 bases lining up with TRBD1. In germline, CDR1 is LGHNA, CDR2 YSLEER. There are 15 residues in the CDR3. The trim removed 2 bases at V and 6 bases at J, leaving 5 bases unmatched. The CDR3 bases are TGCGCCAGCAGCCAAACGACAGGGGCTCCCGGGGAGCTGTTTTTT. Its protein is CASSQTTGAPGELFF.

The chain uses TRBV7-2 and TRBJ2-1; no clear D gene. Germline CDR1 SGHTA, CDR2 FQGNSA. This CDR3 is built from 13 residues. Trimming took 3 bases from V and 4 from J, leaving 7 bases between them. The CDR3 DNA reads TGTGCCAGCAGCTTCAACGGGTACAATGAGCAGTTCTTC. Residues: CASSFNGYNEQFF. Complete variable domain (other parts from reference TRBV7-2 and TRBJ2-1): GAGVSQSPSNKVTEKGKDVELRCDPISGHTALYWYRQSLGQGLEFLIYFQGNSAPDKSGLPSDRFSAERTGGSVSTLTIQRTQQEDSAVYLCASSFNGYNEQFFGPGTRLTVL.

The rearrangement links TRBV29-1 to TRBJ1-1; D remains ambiguous. Trimming removed 4 bases at V and 1 base at J, with 13 bases between. This CDR3 is 14 amino acids long. The V gene's germline CDR1 is SQVTM and CDR2 ANQGSEA. In DNA form, the CDR3 reads TGCAGCGTTGTCCCCAACCGGGAGAACACTGAAGCTTTCTTT. It yields the protein CSVVPNRENTEAFF. Full variable domain (missing parts from reference TRBV29-1 and TRBJ1-1): SAVISQKPSRDICQRGTSLTIQCQVDSQVTMMFWYRQQPGQSLTLIATANQGSEATYESGFVIDKFPISRPNLTFSTLTVSNMSPEDSSIYLCSVVPNRENTEAFFGQGTRLTVV.

The V gene is TRBV2, the J gene TRBJ1-5, with D perhaps TRBD1 (6 bases). The germline V and J ends were trimmed by 4 bases and 3 bases, with 7 bases remaining between them. The CDR3 is 13 amino acids. In germline, CDR1 is SNHLY, CDR2 FYNNEI. The CDR3 sequence: CASSAGANQPQHF. For the CDR3, the DNA is TGTGCCAGCAGTGCAGGGGCCAATCAGCCCCAGCATTTT.